Below, 18 T cell receptor beta chains from the same sample are listed, as sequenced in a study of T cell changes during pregnancy in multiple sclerosis. TCRdb keeps only in-frame clones here, not all; method: immunoSEQ multiplex PCR. Here the sample spans tens of thousands of clones, 80% to 90% being singletons. The specimen was CD4+ T cells from peripheral blood mononuclear cells, collected in the first trimester of pregnancy. Receptors originate from a female donor with multiple sclerosis, enrolled in a pregnancy study.

This chain links TRBV15 with TRBJ1-3, with 7 nucleotides matching TRBD1. CDR1 and CDR2 (germline): LNHNV, YYDKDF (reference sequence). The trim removed 4 bases at V and 2 bases at J, leaving 11 bases unmatched. This CDR3 is built from 17 residues. The CDR3 is CATSIEPRGAAGNTIYF. As DNA, the CDR3 is TGTGCCACCAGCATTGAGCCCAGGGGGGCCGCTGGAAACACCATATATTTT. Filled out from reference TRBV15 and TRBJ1-3, the complete variable domain reads DAMVIQNPRYQVTQFGKPVTLSCSQTLNHNVMYWYQQKSSQAPKLLFHYYDKDFNNEADTPDNFQSRRPNTSFCFLDIRSPGLGDTAMYLCATSIEPRGAAGNTIYFGEGSWLTVV.

The DNA of the CDR3 is TGTGCCAGCTCACCAGGCGAGACGAGGGCCTACGAGCAGTACTTC. It is translated as CASSPGETRAYEQYF. The V and J genes are TRBV18 and TRBJ2-7; maybe TRBD2 (5 bases). The CDR3 consists of 15 residues. V was cut by 2 bases and J by 2 bases, with 13 bases left in between. Germline assignment: CDR1 KGHSH and CDR2 LQKENI.

The chain joins TRBV10-3 to TRBJ2-3; D ambiguous. The germline CDR1 and CDR2 sequences are ENHRY and SYGVKD. Trimming removed 4 bases at V and 1 base at J, with 6 bases between. The CDR3 contains 13 residues. The CDR3 reads CAISAPRTDTQYF. CDR3 bases: TGTGCCATCAGTGCTCCCCGCACAGATACGCAGTATTTT.

This chain links TRBV19 with TRBJ1-2; no clear D. The ends were cut back, 7 bases at V and 7 bases at J, with 25 bases in the middle. The CDR3 totals 16 residues. Germline CDR1 reads LNHDA; CDR2 reads SQIVND (reference sequence). The CDR3 nucleotides read TGTGCCAGTATTCGGACCAACTCGGGATCTCTTAGTGGCTACACCTTC. Its protein product is CASIRTNSGSLSGYTF.

CDR3 sequence reads: CASRVTGGYGYTF. Written as DNA, the CDR3 is TGCGCCAGCAGAGTGACGGGGGGCTATGGCTACACCTTC. The gene calls are TRBV10-2 and TRBJ1-2, with D maybe TRBD1 (5 bases). The germline CDR1 and CDR2 sequences are WSHSY and SAAADI. The CDR3 runs 13 residues. V was trimmed by 6 bases and J by 4 bases, leaving 12 bases between them.

The V gene is TRBV9, the J gene TRBJ2-5; 7 bases map to TRBD1. CDR3 length: 13 residues. The V and J ends lost 0 bases and 6 bases, in that order; junction bases with no gene match: 2. CDR1 and CDR2 (germline): SGDLS, YYNGEE. In DNA, the CDR3 is TGTGCCAGCAGCGTAGAACAGGGGCAGACCCAGTACTTC. Translated, it gives CASSVEQGQTQYF.

The rearrangement links TRBV6-5 to TRBJ1-2, with 10 bases lining up with TRBD1. This CDR3 has 15 residues. Germline V gives CDR1 MNHEY, CDR2 SVGAGI. The V segment lost 5 bases and the J segment 9 bases; nucleotides outside the gene matches: 12. The CDR3 sequence is CASSVPGQGQGSYTF. In DNA, the CDR3 is TGTGCCAGCAGTGTCCCGGGACAGGGGCAGGGGAGCTACACCTTC.

V is TRBV30 and J is TRBJ2-7; 7 bases agree with TRBD2. This CDR3 is 16 amino acids long. Germline V gene sequence: CDR1 GTSNPN, CDR2 SVGIG (reference sequence). V lost 5 bases, J lost 3 bases, and 16 bases stayed unmatched. The CDR3 protein is CAWGRGRSRFFYEQYF. In DNA, the CDR3 is TGTGCCTGGGGGAGGGGCAGGTCGAGGTTCTTCTACGAGCAGTACTTC.

This clone was seen only once. The rearrangement uses TRBV14 and TRBJ2-1; D may be TRBD2 (7 bases). Per germline, CDR1 SGHDN and CDR2 FVKESK. V dropped 2 bases and J dropped 1 base, with 12 bases sitting between them. This CDR3 is built from 16 residues. The CDR3 here is CASSQHGGRSYNEQFF. The CDR3 bases are TGTGCCAGCAGCCAACACGGGGGGCGTTCCTACAATGAGCAGTTCTTC.

J is TRBJ2-5 and V is TRBV2, with TRBD1 matching over 12 bases. The CDR3 is made up of 14 amino acids. V trimming: 6 bases; J trimming: 4 bases; junction bases outside the gene matches: 3. Germline lookup yields CDR1 SNHLY and CDR2 FYNNEI. CDR3 region: CASRGTGGRETQYF. In nucleotides, the CDR3 is TGTGCCAGCAGGGGGACAGGGGGCAGAGAGACCCAGTACTTC.

V usage is TRBV5-1 and J usage is TRBJ2-6, with D maybe TRBD1 (6 bases). The germline CDR1 and CDR2 sequences are SGHRS and YFSETQ. The V end was cut by 0 bases, the J end by 6 bases, with 10 bases between. The CDR3 length is 15 residues. For the CDR3, the DNA is TGCGCCAGCAGCTTGGAACAGGGAATGGCCAACGTCCTGACTTTC. It is translated as CASSLEQGMANVLTF.

The chain carries TRBV5-4 and TRBJ1-3; tentative D call: TRBD1 (5 bases). The CDR3 consists of 15 residues. V gave up 3 bases and J gave up 2 bases, with 12 bases separating them. Germline values: CDR1 SGHNT, CDR2 YYREEE (reference sequence). The CDR3 sequence is CASSYTGTAGNTIYF. Here the CDR3 DNA reads TGTGCCAGCAGCTACACCGGGACTGCTGGAAACACCATATATTTT.

Of note for this clone: The identical CDR3 is also encoded by other nucleotide sequences in the sample. This chain joins TRBV5-1 and TRBJ2-4, with 9 bases identical to TRBD1. Trimming cost V 0 bases and J 10 bases; bases outside gene matches: 2. The germline V gene has CDR1 SGHRS and CDR2 YFSETQ. CDR3 length: 13 amino acids. The CDR3 bases are TGCGCCAGCAGCTTGGGACAGGGGGGTATTCAGTACTTC. Its protein is CASSLGQGGIQYF.

A few counts support this clone. V and J are TRBV7-8 and TRBJ2-7; D is ambiguous. The germline V gene encodes CDR1 SGHVS and CDR2 FQNEAQ. This CDR3 comprises 14 residues. The V end lost 1 base, the J end lost 2 bases, and 9 bases lay between the germline ends. The CDR3 loop is CASSLGRLAYEQYF. The CDR3 DNA reads TGTGCCAGCAGCTTAGGGCGGCTGGCCTACGAGCAGTACTTC.

The rearrangement joins TRBV5-1 to TRBJ2-7; D unclear. Germline CDR1 reads SGHRS; CDR2 reads YFSETQ. The CDR3 totals 12 residues. V dropped 7 bases and J dropped 2 bases, with 10 bases sitting between them. CDR3 nucleotides: TGCGCCAGCTCTATCTCTACCTACGAGCAGTACTTC. Amino acids: CASSISTYEQYF.

The chain links TRBV19 to TRBJ1-4, with D possibly being TRBD1 (6 bases). The CDR3 runs 16 residues. The V gene lost 4 bases and the J gene lost 0 bases, with 12 bases spanning the gap. Germline lookup yields CDR1 LNHDA and CDR2 SQIVND (reference sequence). The chain's CDR3 is CASSRITGSTNEKLFF. The DNA for the CDR3 is TGTGCCAGTAGTAGGATAACAGGGTCAACTAATGAAAAACTGTTTTTT. Together with reference TRBV19 and TRBJ1-4, the CDR3 gives the full variable domain: DGGITQSPKYLFRKEGQNVTLSCEQNLNHDAMYWYRQDPGQGLRLIYYSQIVNDFQKGDIAEGYSVSREKKESFPLTVTSAQKNPTAFYLCASSRITGSTNEKLFFGSGTQLSVL.

This CDR3 is CASSLRRPPRNQPQHF. The CDR3 DNA sequence: TGTGCCAGCAGCCTAAGGCGGCCCCCGCGCAATCAGCCCCAGCATTTT. The rearrangement uses TRBV7-8 and TRBJ1-5; D gene uncertain. There are 16 residues in the CDR3. Germline loops: CDR1 SGHVS, CDR2 FQNEAQ. V shed 5 bases and J shed 2 bases, with 16 bases lying between them.

The CDR3 nucleotides are TGTGCCAGCCACGCGACAGGGCTTCAGCCCCAGCATTTT. Translated, it gives CASHATGLQPQHF. The chain is built from TRBV2 and TRBJ1-5, with TRBD1 matching 7 bases. V trimming: 8 bases; J trimming: 6 bases; junction bases outside the gene matches: 7. This CDR3 is 13 amino acids long. Germline-derived CDR1 and CDR2 are SNHLY and FYNNEI.